Shown below are 18 T cell receptor beta chains from a single sample sequenced in a study of shared clonotypes between healthy human individuals. TCRdb's table, derived via immunoSEQ multiplex PCR, lists solely in-frame clones and lacks some. The data show around 2.3 million clones, about 94% seen once. The sequenced sample consisted of naive CD4+ T cells sorted from blood. Subset specified: CD45RA+ positively selected. These receptor sequences come from a man aged 18 to 29 in good health.

V gene TRBV27 combines with J gene TRBJ2-1; 10 bases are shared with TRBD2. The CDR3 spans 15 residues. Germline assignment: CDR1 MNHEY and CDR2 SMNVEV (reference sequence). V lost 6 bases, J lost 9 bases, and 11 bases stayed unmatched. This chain's CDR3 is CASRPLAGDISEQFF. CDR3 nucleotide sequence: TGTGCCAGCAGACCCCTAGCGGGAGACATCAGTGAGCAGTTCTTC.

On this clone: Other DNA sequences in this sample translate to the same CDR3. This chain connects TRBV5-1 to TRBJ2-7; no definite D call. The CDR3 loop spans 12 amino acids. V lost 3 bases to trimming and J lost 1 base, with 5 bases between them. Germline assignment: CDR1 SGHRS and CDR2 YFSETQ. The CDR3 DNA reads as TGCGCCAGCAGCTCCCCATCCTACGAGCAGTACTTC. It encodes CASSSPSYEQYF.

V usage is TRBV15 and J usage is TRBJ1-5; D gene uncertain. CDR3 length: 15 amino acids. Looked up from germline, CDR1 is LNHNV and CDR2 is YYDKDF (reference sequence). Trimming cost V 1 base and J 3 bases, with 10 bases left between them. CDR3 amino acids: CATSRVLGPNQPQHF. Here the CDR3 DNA reads TGTGCCACCAGCAGAGTTCTGGGTCCCAATCAGCCCCAGCATTTT.

The chain uses TRBV5-6 and TRBJ1-5, with a weak D call TRBD1 (5 bases). V was shortened by 4 bases and J by 1 base, with 9 bases between the two germline ends. The length of the CDR3 is 14 residues. Germline V lookup: CDR1 SGHDT, CDR2 YYEEEE. CDR3: CASSRRDSNQPQHF. CDR3 coding DNA: TGTGCCAGCAGCCGCCGGGACAGCAATCAGCCCCAGCATTTT.

The V gene is TRBV29-1, the J gene TRBJ1-2; the match to TRBD1 covers 7 bases. CDR3 length: 14 amino acids. The germline V gene encodes CDR1 SQVTM and CDR2 ANQGSEA. The V and J ends lost 3 bases and 3 bases, in that order; junction bases with no gene match: 7. The CDR3 DNA sequence: TGCAGCGTTGAGGACAGGCAGGGGCACTATGGCTACACCTTC. Residues: CSVEDRQGHYGYTF.

This clone appeared a single time. This chain joins TRBV28 and TRBJ2-6; D is possibly TRBD2 (5 bases). V was shortened by 1 base and J by 2 bases, with 6 bases between the two germline ends. CDR3 length equals 15 residues. The germline V gene encodes CDR1 MDHEN and CDR2 SYDVKM. CDR3 sequence (DNA): TGTGCCAGCAGTTTATCGGGGACTGGGGCCAACGTCCTGACTTTC. Its translation is CASSLSGTGANVLTF. Supplemented by reference TRBV28 and TRBJ2-6, the full variable domain reads DVKVTQSSRYLVKRTGEKVFLECVQDMDHENMFWYRQDPGLGLRLIYFSYDVKMKEKGDIPEGYSVSREKKERFSLILESASTNQTSMYLCASSLSGTGANVLTFGAGSRLTVL.

The chain has TRBV5-1 and TRBJ2-5; 7 nucleotides match TRBD2. The J segment lost 2 bases and the V segment lost 3 bases, leaving 7 bases of the junction unmatched. CDR1 and CDR2 (germline): SGHRS, YFSETQ. The CDR3 is 15 amino acids. The CDR3 DNA sequence: TGCGCCAGCAGCTCCCGGGGGGAGGCACAAGAGACCCAGTACTTC. This translates into CASSSRGEAQETQYF.

The genes are TRBV18 and TRBJ1-2; no clear D gene. The CDR3 consists of 15 residues. Deletions cut 3 bases from V and 4 bases from J, with 15 bases between. CDR1 is KGHSH and CDR2 is LQKENI in the germline V gene. CDR3 loop: CASSPGPEQLYGYTF. Written as DNA, the CDR3 is TGTGCCAGCTCACCCGGACCTGAGCAGCTCTATGGCTACACCTTC.

The chain combines TRBV18 with TRBJ1-2; 9 bases line up with TRBD1. The CDR3 covers 14 residues. The J segment lost 7 bases and the V segment lost 5 bases, leaving 8 bases of the junction unmatched. CDR1 is KGHSH and CDR2 is LQKENI in the germline V gene. The CDR3, as DNA: TGTGCCAGCTCATCGGACAGGGGCGAAGTTGGCTACACCTTC. This codes for CASSSDRGEVGYTF.

A remark on this clone: Within the sample, other DNA sequences also encode this same CDR3. The chain has TRBV7-2 and TRBJ1-1; D perhaps matches TRBD1 (6 bases). This CDR3 region has 15 residues. Between the trimmed V and J ends, which lost 1 base and 5 bases, there was a span of 14 bases. CDR1 is SGHTA and CDR2 is FQGNSA in the germline V gene. CDR3 DNA sequence: TGTGCCAGCAGCTTAGTTGGGGGGGCCGGAACTGAAGCTTTCTTT. Residues: CASSLVGGAGTEAFF. The full variable domain, in which reference TRBV7-2 and TRBJ1-1 provide the parts outside the CDR3, is GAGVSQSPSNKVTEKGKDVELRCDPISGHTALYWYRQSLGQGLEFLIYFQGNSAPDKSGLPSDRFSAERTGGSVSTLTIQRTQQEDSAVYLCASSLVGGAGTEAFFGQGTRLTVV.

The chain employs TRBV7-2 and TRBJ1-5; D might be TRBD1 (6 bases). Germline V gene lookup returns CDR1 SGHTA and CDR2 FQGNSA. V lost 0 bases, J lost 7 bases, and 13 bases lay in between. The CDR3 runs 15 residues. CDR3 sequence: CASSLALGARQPQHF. The CDR3 region has the DNA TGTGCCAGCAGCTTAGCGCTGGGGGCAAGGCAGCCCCAGCATTTT.

This rearrangement joins TRBV12-5 to TRBJ1-1; TRBD1 matches at 7 bases. Looked up from germline, CDR1 is LGHNT and CDR2 is FRNRAP. V lost 0 bases to trimming and J lost 6 bases; unmatched junction nucleotides: 13. The CDR3 has 17 residues. The DNA for the CDR3 is TGTGCTAGTGGTTTGGTCAGGGGGGGTGAAGGGTTGGCTGAAGCTTTCTTT. Amino acid sequence: CASGLVRGGEGLAEAFF.

The chain joins TRBV2 to TRBJ2-2; D is unclear. The length of the CDR3 is 14 residues. The V gene lost 8 bases and the J gene lost 5 bases, with 15 bases spanning the gap. The V gene's germline CDR1 is SNHLY and CDR2 FYNNEI. CDR3 amino acids: CASGINPWTGELFF. In DNA form, the CDR3 reads TGTGCCAGCGGCATAAATCCATGGACCGGGGAGCTGTTTTTT.

Comment on this clone: This CDR3 is also generated by other DNA sequences in the sample. This chain's CDR3 is CASSLEQGNSPLHF. CDR3 nucleotide sequence: TGTGCCAGCAGCTTGGAACAGGGGAACTCACCCCTCCACTTT. The gene calls are TRBV5-6 and TRBJ1-6; TRBD1 aligns across 7 bases. The CDR3 is made up of 14 amino acids. V shed 0 bases and J 10 bases; nucleotides not matched to a gene: 4. Germline CDR1 and CDR2: SGHDT and YYEEEE.

J is TRBJ2-2 and V is TRBV7-8; D call uncertain. CDR3 length equals 14 residues. Trimming cost V 1 base and J 3 bases, with 6 bases left between them. Germline-derived CDR1 and CDR2 are SGHVS and FQNEAQ. CDR3: CASSLVADTGELFF. The DNA of the CDR3 is TGTGCCAGCAGCTTAGTGGCGGACACCGGGGAGCTGTTTTTT.

This chain joins TRBV5-4 and TRBJ2-2, with a tentative D call TRBD1 (6 bases). The CDR3 covers 13 residues. Per germline, CDR1 SGHNT and CDR2 YYREEE (reference sequence). Trimming removed 7 bases from V and 5 bases from J, with 12 bases in between. CDR3 residues: CASLQGQTGELFF. The CDR3 DNA follows: TGTGCCAGCTTACAGGGCCAGACCGGGGAGCTGTTTTTT. The full variable domain, with the rest looked up from reference TRBV5-4 and TRBJ2-2, is ETGVTQSPTHLIKTRGQQVTLRCSSQSGHNTVSWYQQALGQGPQFIFQYYREEENGRGNFPPRFSGLQFPNYSSELNVNALELDDSALYLCASLQGQTGELFFGEGSRLTVL.

This chain uses TRBV29-1 with TRBJ1-1, with D possibly being TRBD1 (5 bases). The CDR3 extends over 12 amino acids. In germline, CDR1 is SQVTM, CDR2 ANQGSEA. Trimming left V 4 bases short and J 3 bases short, with 9 bases between. The chain's CDR3 is CSVGGIYTEAFF. CDR3 DNA sequence: TGCAGCGTTGGGGGGATCTACACTGAAGCTTTCTTT.

This sequence joins TRBV7-9 and TRBJ1-2, with a possible D match to TRBD1 (6 bases). Between the trimmed V and J ends, which lost 0 bases and 7 bases, there was a span of 15 bases. Germline loops: CDR1 SEHNR, CDR2 FQNEAQ (reference sequence). The CDR3 totals 15 residues. DNA for the CDR3: TGTGCCAGCAGCTTAGCAGGACAGCCACCGGGTGGCTACACCTTC. Translation: CASSLAGQPPGGYTF.